This paragraph reports one T cell receptor beta chain. Its target is unknown. The sample is drawn from a study of vaccination and CD4 T cells after COVID-19. Study at large: Testing by nasal swab PCR showed convalescent patients to be SARS-CoV-2 positive; 8 to 10 were mild and one was severe. Post-vaccine sample collection happened at a median of approximately 70 days after dose two, ranging 14 to 241.

CDR1 and CDR2 from the germline V gene are SGHTA and FQGNSA. The CDR3 consists of 16 residues. Deletions cut 6 bases from V and 13 bases from J, with 25 bases between. Study-wide results and limits: Among convalescent patients, a median roughly 86% of reactive clones emerged only after vaccination.

TCRdb re-called the PCR reads with MiXCR, one entry per CDR3 protein. The sample holds around 19,000 distinct CDR3 sequences, 60% to 80% seen once. Sequencing was performed on CD4+ T cells from blood, taken before SARS-CoV-2 vaccination. The clonotype originates from a human donor who had recovered from COVID-19. The chain is built from TRBV7-2 and TRBJ1-6; possibly TRBD1 for D (6 bases). CDR3 bases: TGTGCCAGCAGTCGTCGATTTACAGGGCCGCGGGGCCCCCTCCACTTT. It yields the protein CASSRRFTGPRGPLHF.